Each of the 32 T cell receptor beta chains below was sequenced from the same sample in a study of shared clonotypes between healthy human individuals. Measured with immunoSEQ multiplex PCR; TCRdb has only the in-frame clones, and not every one. The sample lists 600,000 to 700,000 clones, around 73% occurring once. Sequenced: memory CD4+ T cells sorted from blood. The subset here: CD45RA-negative fraction. The origin of the receptors is a woman aged 25 to 39 in good health.

This clone was picked up a small number of times. The CDR3 loop is CASSIAADSYEQYF. The CDR3 DNA reads as TGTGCCAGTAGTATAGCCGCAGACTCCTACGAGCAGTACTTC. The rearrangement joins TRBV19 to TRBJ2-7; D unresolved. Germline-derived CDR1 and CDR2 are LNHDA and SQIVND (reference sequence). The CDR3 has 14 residues. V lost 1 base and J lost 0, with 7 bases in between.

The genes are TRBV2 and TRBJ2-2; D uncertain. From germline, CDR1 is SNHLY and CDR2 FYNNEI. This CDR3 has 13 amino acids. V was pared by 4 bases and J by 6 bases, with 9 bases between. CDR3 protein: CASSGGRAGELFF. The CDR3 coding sequence is TGTGCCAGCAGTGGCGGCCGGGCCGGGGAGCTGTTTTTT.

For this clone: Other nucleotide sequences in the sample specify the same CDR3. This sequence joins TRBV20-1 and TRBJ2-2, with D unclear. Trimming pared 7 bases from V and 3 bases from J, leaving 6 bases between. This CDR3 has 11 amino acids. Germline V gene lookup returns CDR1 DFQATT and CDR2 SNEGSKA (reference sequence). CDR3 nucleotides: TGCAGTGTTCCATACACCGGGGAGCTGTTTTTT. Translation: CSVPYTGELFF.

The chain carries TRBV5-4 and TRBJ2-3, with D possibly being TRBD1 (6 bases). The V end lost 2 bases, the J end lost 4 bases, and 8 bases lay between the germline ends. This CDR3 comprises 13 residues. CDR1 and CDR2 from the germline V gene are SGHNT and YYREEE (reference sequence). The CDR3 nucleotides read TGTGCCAGCAGCTTTAAGGGGGCAGATACGCAGTATTTT. Translating gives CASSFKGADTQYF.

The V gene is TRBV11-3, the J gene TRBJ2-2, with D unresolved. Germline CDR1 and CDR2: SGHNT and YENEEA. The CDR3 runs 16 residues. V lost 4 bases and J lost 0, with 12 bases in between. The CDR3: CASSSVGSANTGELFF. In nucleotides, the CDR3 is TGTGCCAGCAGCTCTGTCGGAAGCGCGAACACCGGGGAGCTGTTTTTT.

The V gene is TRBV6-1, the J gene TRBJ1-4, with D possibly matching TRBD1 (5 bases). The V gene's germline CDR1 is MNHNS and CDR2 SASEGT. V shed 3 bases and J shed 10 bases, with 18 bases lying between them. The CDR3 has 15 residues. CDR3 loop: CASSDQGLSIVKLFF. CDR3 bases: TGTGCCAGCAGTGACCAGGGCTTATCCATTGTAAAACTGTTTTTT.

The table lists this clone with a count of one. The CDR3 sequence is CASSLAVAGVGETQYF. For the CDR3, the DNA is TGTGCCAGCAGCTTAGCTGTTGCGGGAGTGGGGGAGACCCAGTACTTC. This chain uses TRBV7-9 with TRBJ2-5; 7 bases line up with TRBD2. The CDR3 runs to 16 residues. The junction had 9 bases not matched to a gene; V was cut back by 0 bases and J by 5 bases. Germline V gene lookup returns CDR1 SEHNR and CDR2 FQNEAQ (reference sequence).

This rearrangement joins TRBV18 to TRBJ1-2, with D tentatively TRBD1 (5 bases). CDR3 size: 12 residues. Trimming removed 5 bases from V and 8 bases from J, with 12 bases in between. CDR1 and CDR2 (germline): KGHSH, LQKENI. CDR3 sequence: CASSTGPRGYTF. The CDR3, as DNA: TGTGCCAGCTCAACGGGGCCCCGGGGCTACACCTTC. The full variable domain, rest sourced from reference TRBV18 and TRBJ1-2, is NAGVMQNPRHLVRRRGQEARLRCSPMKGHSHVYWYRQLPEEGLKFMVYLQKENIIDESGMPKERFSAEFPKEGPSILRIQQVVRGDSAAYFCASSTGPRGYTFGSGTRLTVV.

CDR3: CASSLTSGGYNEQFF. DNA of the CDR3: TGTGCCAGCAGCTTAACCAGCGGGGGTTACAATGAGCAGTTCTTC. The J gene is TRBJ2-1, the V gene TRBV5-4; 8 positions match TRBD2. This CDR3 has 15 amino acids. V was pared by 2 bases and J by 4 bases, with 5 bases of the junction left unmatched. Germline CDR1 SGHNT, CDR2 YYREEE (reference sequence).

Points on this clone: The same CDR3 also results from other DNA sequences found in this sample. CDR3 loop: CASSLEEGSYGYTF. CDR3 DNA sequence: TGCGCCAGCAGCTTGGAAGAGGGTAGCTATGGCTACACCTTC. The chain has TRBV5-1 and TRBJ1-2; D not certain. Germline CDR1 is SGHRS and CDR2 is YFSETQ. CDR3 size: 14 residues. V dropped 0 bases and J dropped 4 bases, with 10 bases sitting between them.

As to this clone: This specimen includes other DNA sequences encoding the same CDR3. The CDR3 DNA reads as TGTGCCAGCAGCGTAGCGGGAGGTACCTACGAGCAGTACTTC. It codes for CASSVAGGTYEQYF. The chain carries TRBV9 and TRBJ2-7; the match to TRBD2 covers 7 bases. Trimming removed 0 bases from V and 2 bases from J; junction bases left unmatched: 2. The CDR3 is 14 amino acids. Germline V gene data show CDR1 as SGDLS and CDR2 as YYNGEE.

The DNA of the CDR3 is TGTGCCAGCAGCCAGGGACAGGGTGGAGAGACCCAGTACTTC. Amino acid sequence: CASSQGQGGETQYF. The V and J genes are TRBV9 and TRBJ2-5, with 9 bases lining up with TRBD1. V gave up 4 bases and J gave up 4 bases; unmatched junction bases: 5. CDR1 SGDLS and CDR2 YYNGEE come from the germline V gene. This CDR3 spans 14 amino acids.

The V call is TRBV11-2, the J call TRBJ2-7; no firm D call. The V gene lost 5 bases and the J gene lost 0 bases, with 5 bases spanning the gap. From germline, CDR1 is SGHAT and CDR2 FQNNGV. This CDR3 has 12 residues. CDR3 region: CASSPSSYEQYF. The CDR3 DNA reads TGTGCCAGCAGCCCGAGCTCCTACGAGCAGTACTTC.

The chain has TRBV6-5 and TRBJ2-3; 10 nucleotides line up with TRBD1. CDR1 is MNHEY and CDR2 is SVGAGI in the germline V gene. The CDR3 covers 15 residues. V trimming: 6 bases; J trimming: 3 bases; junction bases outside the gene matches: 6. CDR3 coding DNA: TGTGCCAGCAGGGAGACAGGGGGCGTGACAGATACGCAGTATTTT. This translates into CASRETGGVTDTQYF.

This clone turned up a few times. J is TRBJ1-4 and V is TRBV6-1, with D perhaps TRBD1 (5 bases). Germline V lookup: CDR1 MNHNS, CDR2 SASEGT. Trimming took 8 bases from V and 6 from J, leaving 16 bases between them. The CDR3 loop spans 14 amino acids. The CDR3 here is CASGGGPWDEKLFF. CDR3 in DNA: TGTGCCAGCGGGGGGGGACCGTGGGATGAAAAACTGTTTTTT.

The gene calls are TRBV5-1 and TRBJ2-2; D may correspond to TRBD1 or TRBD2 (5 bases each). Per germline, CDR1 SGHRS and CDR2 YFSETQ. Trimming cost V 3 bases and J 1 base, with 13 bases left between them. The CDR3 is 16 amino acids. CDR3 DNA: TGCGCCAGCAGCTCCGCACTGAGGGGGAACACCGGGGAGCTGTTTTTT. Translation: CASSSALRGNTGELFF.

V is TRBV7-2 and J is TRBJ1-4; a possible D gene is TRBD1 (5 bases). Per germline, CDR1 SGHTA and CDR2 FQGNSA. There are 17 residues in the CDR3. V lost 4 bases and J lost 4, with 19 bases in between. CDR3 nucleotides: TGTGCCAGCAGCTCGCTCCGCCCGGGACTTAGTAATGAAAAACTGTTTTTT. This gives the protein CASSSLRPGLSNEKLFF.

This chain joins TRBV5-1 and TRBJ1-2; unclear D gene. CDR3 length: 14 residues. Germline CDR1 reads SGHRS; CDR2 reads YFSETQ. V dropped 1 base and J dropped 1 base, with 8 bases sitting between them. The CDR3 DNA reads as TGCGCCAGCAGCTTGCACGGCAGTAACTATGGCTACACCTTC. This codes for CASSLHGSNYGYTF.

This chain links TRBV5-1 with TRBJ2-3; 7 nucleotides agree with TRBD2. Germline CDR1 SGHRS, CDR2 YFSETQ. J was trimmed by 4 bases and V by 0 bases; bases with no gene match: 8. This CDR3 spans 16 amino acids. The DNA of the CDR3 is TGCGCCAGCAGCTTGGTTGGCGGGAGTAGGGCAGATACGCAGTATTTT. It specifies CASSLVGGSRADTQYF.

To note about this clone: The sample contains more than one DNA sequence encoding this CDR3. The gene calls are TRBV4-1 and TRBJ2-7; 10 nucleotides line up with TRBD1. Unmatched junction bases numbered 4, after V lost 3 bases and J lost 2 bases. This CDR3 is built from 15 residues. Germline V gene lookup returns CDR1 MGHRA and CDR2 YSYEKL. The chain's CDR3 is CASSQAGTGAYEQYF. The CDR3 nucleotides read TGCGCCAGCAGCCAGGCCGGGACAGGGGCCTACGAGCAGTACTTC.

This clone counts as medium-sized (0.01 to 0.1%). The V gene is TRBV27, the J gene TRBJ1-1, with D perhaps TRBD1 (5 bases). V lost 0 bases and J lost 5, with 10 bases in between. Germline loops: CDR1 MNHEY, CDR2 SMNVEV (reference sequence). The CDR3 spans 14 residues. The CDR3, as DNA: TGTGCCAGCAGTTTATCTTCAGGGTTTACTGAAGCTTTCTTT. This encodes CASSLSSGFTEAFF.

V and J are TRBV28 and TRBJ2-5; 8 bases are shared with TRBD1. This CDR3 has 14 residues. Unmatched junction bases numbered 5, after V lost 6 bases and J lost 2 bases. From germline, CDR1 is MDHEN and CDR2 SYDVKM. CDR3 loop: CASREGQVQETQYF. In DNA form, the CDR3 reads TGTGCCAGCAGAGAGGGACAGGTTCAAGAGACCCAGTACTTC.

In DNA, the CDR3 is TGTGCCAGCAGTGACCGGGACGGGTACTCCTACGAGCAGTACTTC. It translates to CASSDRDGYSYEQYF. The chain carries TRBV6-1 and TRBJ2-7; the D call may be TRBD1 or TRBD2 (5 bases each). Deletions cut 3 bases from V and 0 bases from J, with 12 bases between. This CDR3 contains 15 residues. The germline V gene has CDR1 MNHNS and CDR2 SASEGT.

The V call is TRBV28, the J call TRBJ1-4; tentatively, D is TRBD1 (6 bases). The CDR3 loop spans 15 amino acids. Per germline, CDR1 MDHEN and CDR2 SYDVKM. V was trimmed by 4 bases and J by 5 bases, leaving 14 bases between them. The CDR3 loop reads CASSSGGSGNEKLFF. The DNA of the CDR3 is TGTGCCAGCAGTTCGGGGGGCTCGGGGAATGAAAAACTGTTTTTT.

The V call is TRBV4-1, the J call TRBJ2-2; no reliable D call. Germline CDR1 MGHRA, CDR2 YSYEKL. This CDR3 is 17 amino acids long. V was pared by 2 bases and J by 7 bases, with 20 bases between. This CDR3 is CASSQPFPWLTRGELFF. CDR3 nucleotide sequence: TGCGCCAGCAGCCAACCTTTCCCGTGGCTAACCCGCGGGGAGCTGTTTTTT.

This clone appeared a few times. The chain carries TRBV5-1 and TRBJ2-1; D uncertain. From germline, CDR1 is SGHRS and CDR2 YFSETQ. The CDR3 totals 15 residues. V shed 4 bases and J shed 1 base, with 12 bases lying between them. The CDR3 DNA is TGCGCCAGCAGCACCGACTCCACTTCCTACAATGAGCAGTTCTTC. It yields the protein CASSTDSTSYNEQFF.

The V call is TRBV6-5, the J call TRBJ2-5, with D possibly being TRBD1 or TRBD2 (6 bases each). The CDR3 has 14 amino acids. Germline CDR1 is MNHEY and CDR2 is SVGAGI. Trimming shortened V by 5 bases and J by 4 bases, and 14 bases separated the two germline ends. The CDR3 is CASSTTGRLETQYF. Written as DNA, the CDR3 is TGTGCCAGCAGTACAACAGGGAGGTTAGAGACCCAGTACTTC.

The V and J genes are TRBV5-4 and TRBJ1-1; TRBD1 is a possible D gene (6 bases). This CDR3 contains 15 residues. V was pared by 0 bases and J by 1 base, with 10 bases between. The V gene's germline CDR1 is SGHNT and CDR2 YYREEE (reference sequence). CDR3 DNA sequence: TGTGCCAGCAGCTTGGGAGGGGGAAGGAACACTGAAGCTTTCTTT. Translated, it gives CASSLGGGRNTEAFF.

The chain joins TRBV5-1 to TRBJ2-7; 11 bases align to TRBD2. CDR1 SGHRS and CDR2 YFSETQ come from the germline V gene. The V segment lost 1 base and the J segment 6 bases; nucleotides outside the gene matches: 12. This CDR3 comprises 17 residues. Here the CDR3 reads CASSLSVTSGRGFEQYF. The CDR3, as DNA: TGCGCCAGCAGCTTGTCAGTAACTAGCGGGAGAGGCTTCGAGCAGTACTTC.

With respect to this clone: The junction shows a germline mismatch at one end, possibly a read error. Other DNA variants within this sample encode the same CDR3. The V call is TRBV15, the J call TRBJ1-5; D gene uncertain. CDR1 is LNHNV, CDR2 YYDKDF, per germline (reference sequence). The CDR3 has 14 amino acids. The CDR3 DNA sequence: TGTGCTACCAGCACCCGGACCGGAGATCAGCCCCAGCATTTT. Encoded protein: CATSTRTGDQPQHF. Full variable domain (outside the CDR3, taken from reference TRBV15 and TRBJ1-5): DAMVIQNPRYQVTQFGKPVTLSCSQTLNHNVMYWYQQKSSQAPKLLFHYYDKDFNNEADTPDNFQSRRPNTSFCFLDIRSPGLGDTAMYLCATSTRTGDQPQHFGDGTRLSIL.

The chain links TRBV15 to TRBJ2-7; D tentatively fits TRBD1 or TRBD2 (5 bases each). Germline CDR1 reads LNHNV; CDR2 reads YYDKDF (reference sequence). The CDR3 is 15 residues long. Trimming took off 1 base at V and 2 bases at J, with 12 bases between the two ends. The CDR3 DNA follows: TGTGCCACCAGCAGAGGTGGCAGGGACGCCTACGAGCAGTACTTC. This gives the protein CATSRGGRDAYEQYF. Full variable domain (missing parts from reference TRBV15 and TRBJ2-7): DAMVIQNPRYQVTQFGKPVTLSCSQTLNHNVMYWYQQKSSQAPKLLFHYYDKDFNNEADTPDNFQSRRPNTSFCFLDIRSPGLGDTAMYLCATSRGGRDAYEQYFGPGTRLTVT.

The V call is TRBV5-5, the J call TRBJ1-5; unclear D gene. Germline values: CDR1 SGHKS, CDR2 YYEKEE (reference sequence). Trimming shortened V by 4 bases and J by 9 bases, and 14 bases separated the two germline ends. The CDR3 length is 13 residues. The CDR3 sequence: CASSPLSVGPQHF. The CDR3 nucleotides read TGTGCCAGCAGCCCCCTCAGCGTCGGGCCCCAGCATTTT.